The 5 T cell receptor beta chains below come from one sample, sequenced in a study of brain T cells in children with intractable seizures. The repertoire was sequenced with immunoSEQ multiplex PCR; TCRdb's copy has only in-frame clones and lacks some. Here the sample spans 340,000 or so clones, about 93% being singletons. Specified time point: blood from clinic visit 5 months post-surgery; TSC patient then seizure free. The specimen was peripheral blood, collected about 5 months after surgery. All receptors come from a boy in the first two years of life with tuberous sclerosis and intractable seizures.

V and J are TRBV29-1 and TRBJ1-1, with 7 bases that match TRBD1. The V and J ends lost 7 bases and 7 bases, in that order; junction bases with no gene match: 9. Germline V gives CDR1 SQVTM, CDR2 ANQGSEA. The CDR3 is 12 residues long. The DNA of the CDR3 is TGCAGCGCAACGACAGGGTTTATTGAAGCTTTCTTT. Protein: CSATTGFIEAFF.

The V gene is TRBV19, the J gene TRBJ2-7, with D perhaps being TRBD1 or TRBD2 (5 bases each). V lost 3 bases and J 6 bases, leaving 12 bases between the germline ends. CDR1 is LNHDA and CDR2 is SQIVND in the germline V gene (reference sequence). The CDR3 runs 13 residues. The CDR3, as DNA: TGTGCCAGTAGTATTGGAGAAGGGACCGAGCAGTACTTC. Translated, it gives CASSIGEGTEQYF.

The chain links TRBV10-3 to TRBJ1-2; 9 bases line up with TRBD1. The CDR3 consists of 13 residues. Trimming cost V 10 bases and J 4 bases; bases outside gene matches: 7. Germline V gene lookup returns CDR1 ENHRY and CDR2 SYGVKD. CDR3 nucleotides: TGTGCCAGTAGTACAGGGGGCAGCTATGGCTACACCTTC. Translating it yields CASSTGGSYGYTF.

The V call is TRBV5-4, the J call TRBJ1-2; D perhaps matches TRBD1 (6 bases). This CDR3 contains 14 residues. Germline assignment: CDR1 SGHNT and CDR2 YYREEE (reference sequence). Trimming took 4 bases from V and 4 from J, leaving 14 bases between them. Here the CDR3 reads CASSLQTGLYGYTF. As DNA, the CDR3 is TGTGCCAGCAGCCTGCAGACAGGACTCTATGGCTACACCTTC.

The chain links TRBV15 to TRBJ1-1, with D possibly being TRBD1 (6 bases). Trimming removed 0 bases from V and 5 bases from J, with 16 bases in between. The CDR3 runs 16 residues. Germline CDR1 LNHNV, CDR2 YYDKDF (reference sequence). CDR3 loop: CATSRDEIGGLTEAFF. CDR3 coding DNA: TGTGCCACCAGCAGAGATGAAATCGGGGGGCTTACTGAAGCTTTCTTT.